The next 18 T cell receptor beta chains were all read from a single sample in a study of blood T cell repertoires in COVID-19. The method was immunoSEQ multiplex PCR; TCRdb's version includes in-frame clones alone and lacks a portion of them. Among more than 200,000 clones, around 84% were seen once, and the ten largest hold 4% to 5%. Material for sequencing was peripheral blood. The receptors here all came from a man in his 60s with acute or convalescent COVID-19.

CDR3 region: CASSAGWGTEAFF. Here the CDR3 DNA reads TGTGCCAGTAGCGCAGGGTGGGGTACTGAAGCTTTCTTT. The chain combines TRBV19 with TRBJ1-1, with D tentatively TRBD1 (5 bases). This CDR3 is 13 amino acids long. V was trimmed by 6 bases and J by 5 bases, leaving 13 bases between them. Germline-derived CDR1 and CDR2 are LNHDA and SQIVND (reference sequence).

This chain uses TRBV13 with TRBJ1-2, with 7 bases aligning to TRBD1. Germline values: CDR1 PRHDT, CDR2 FYEKMQ (reference sequence). After removal of 6 bases from V and 3 bases from J, the junction contained 7 bases not matched to a gene. The CDR3 has 14 residues. The CDR3 DNA is TGTGCCAGCAGAAGAGCAGGGGGACACTATGGCTACACCTTC. Translation gives CASRRAGGHYGYTF.

The rearrangement links TRBV10-3 to TRBJ1-2; 11 nucleotides align to TRBD1. Per the germline V gene, CDR1 is ENHRY and CDR2 is SYGVKD. This CDR3 spans 14 amino acids. Losses at the gene ends were 6 bases for V and 5 bases for J; bases not matched to a gene: 5. CDR3 in DNA: TGTGCCATCAGACCGGGACAGGGGGAATATGGCTACACCTTC. Translation gives CAIRPGQGEYGYTF.

This clone came up a few times. This chain connects TRBV3-1 (or the pseudogene TRBV3-2) to TRBJ2-5; D gene ambiguous. The germline V and J ends were trimmed by 1 base and 5 bases, with 11 bases remaining between them. CDR1 LGHDT and CDR2 YNNKEL come from the germline V gene (reference sequence). This CDR3 has 14 residues. CDR3 DNA sequence: TGTGCCAGCAGCCAAGGCCCCCTCGCGGAGACCCAGTACTTC. Its protein product is CASSQGPLAETQYF.

V and J are TRBV10-2 and TRBJ1-2; D possibly corresponds to TRBD1 (6 bases). V was clipped by 3 bases and J by 4 bases, with 12 bases between them. This CDR3 has 14 amino acids. The V gene's germline CDR1 is WSHSY and CDR2 SAAADI. The CDR3 nucleotides are TGCGCCAGCAGTGAAGACAGGCCGAGCTATGGCTACACCTTC. It yields the protein CASSEDRPSYGYTF.

CDR3 sequence (DNA): TGTGCCAGCAAGGTAAGGGCAGGGATTAATCAGCCCCAGCATTTT. Translation gives CASKVRAGINQPQHF. This chain links TRBV6-5 with TRBJ1-5; D might be TRBD1 (5 bases). The CDR3 spans 15 residues. Germline assignment: CDR1 MNHEY and CDR2 SVGAGI. V gave up 7 bases and J gave up 4 bases, with 17 bases separating them.

The chain uses TRBV5-1 and TRBJ2-3; D is perhaps TRBD2 (6 bases). Between the trimmed V and J ends, which lost 0 bases and 6 bases, there was a span of 11 bases. CDR1 and CDR2 from the germline V gene are SGHRS and YFSETQ. The CDR3 sequence is 14 residues long. Here the CDR3 reads CASSLGGTHDTQYF. CDR3 nucleotides: TGCGCCAGCAGCTTGGGGGGGACTCATGATACGCAGTATTTT.

The V and J genes are TRBV19 and TRBJ1-1, with 10 nucleotides matching TRBD1. Germline trimming cut 8 bases from V and 4 bases from J; bases unmatched to any gene: 10. The CDR3 spans 15 residues. Germline-derived CDR1 and CDR2 are LNHDA and SQIVND (reference sequence). CDR3 protein: CASFRPGQGTTEAFF. The DNA of the CDR3 is TGTGCCAGTTTTAGACCGGGACAGGGGACCACTGAAGCTTTCTTT.

This clone has only a few counts. The chain carries TRBV9 and TRBJ2-3; TRBD2 aligns across 10 bases. J lost 9 bases, V lost 0 bases, and 7 bases had no gene match. Germline loops: CDR1 SGDLS, CDR2 YYNGEE. CDR3 length: 15 residues. CDR3 nucleotides: TGTGCCAGCAGCGTAGAGGCTAGCGGGGGTGGGACGCAGTATTTT. Translating gives CASSVEASGGGTQYF.

The chain joins TRBV6-5 to TRBJ2-5; no firm D call. The length of the CDR3 is 16 residues. V shed 2 bases and J shed 1 base, with 14 bases lying between them. Germline CDR1 reads MNHEY; CDR2 reads SVGAGI. Written as DNA, the CDR3 is TGTGCCAGCAGTTACGCTAGTCCGGTGAGCCAAGAGACCCAGTACTTC. Its protein is CASSYASPVSQETQYF.

This clone was picked up one time. The chain employs TRBV7-2 and TRBJ2-1, with TRBD2 matching over 7 bases. CDR1 SGHTA and CDR2 FQGNSA come from the germline V gene. This CDR3 region has 16 residues. The trim removed 0 bases at V and 5 bases at J, leaving 7 bases unmatched. In nucleotides, the CDR3 is TGTGCCAGCAGCTTAGCACGGCTAGCGGCTAACAATGAGCAGTTCTTC. Translating gives CASSLARLAANNEQFF.

V is TRBV6-5 and J is TRBJ1-5, with 8 bases matching TRBD1. Trimming took 6 bases from V and 0 from J; bases not matched to a gene: 4. The CDR3 length is 15 residues. Germline lookup yields CDR1 MNHEY and CDR2 SVGAGI. Written as DNA, the CDR3 is TGTGCCAGCAGGGGACAGGCTATTAGCAATCAGCCCCAGCATTTT. Its translation is CASRGQAISNQPQHF.

The V call is TRBV6-2 or TRBV6-3, the J call TRBJ1-5; the D gene is possibly TRBD1 (5 bases). Between the trimmed V and J ends, which lost 7 bases and 3 bases, there was a span of 16 bases. Germline loops: CDR1 MNHEY, CDR2 SVGEGT. CDR3 size: 15 residues. The CDR3 coding sequence is TGTGCCAGCACCCCTCTGGAGGGGTTCAATCAGCCCCAGCATTTT. It specifies CASTPLEGFNQPQHF.

The V gene is TRBV7-8, the J gene TRBJ1-2, with D possibly matching TRBD1 (5 bases). The CDR3 spans 17 residues. Germline V gives CDR1 SGHVS, CDR2 FQNEAQ. V lost 0 bases and J 7 bases, leaving 21 bases between the germline ends. The CDR3 nucleotides read TGTGCCAGCAGCTTAGCGGTGCAGGGCCGGCGGACCTCTGGCTACACCTTC. Amino acids: CASSLAVQGRRTSGYTF.

The chain joins TRBV9 to TRBJ1-6; D is uncertain. From germline, CDR1 is SGDLS and CDR2 YYNGEE. This CDR3 is 17 amino acids long. The ends were cut back, 0 bases at V and 1 base at J, with 11 bases in the middle. The CDR3 DNA follows: TGTGCCAGCAGCGTAGACCCCGCCGGGTCCTATAATTCACCCCTCCACTTT. Translating it yields CASSVDPAGSYNSPLHF.

The CDR3 loop reads CASSLAIKGGLDEQYF. For the CDR3, the DNA is TGCGCCAGCAGCTTGGCCATAAAAGGGGGCTTGGACGAGCAGTACTTC. The rearrangement uses TRBV5-1 and TRBJ2-7; 7 nucleotides match TRBD1. CDR3 length: 16 amino acids. V shed 0 bases, J shed 5 bases, and the junction held 11 bases outside the gene matches. Germline V gives CDR1 SGHRS, CDR2 YFSETQ.

The gene calls are TRBV4-1 and TRBJ1-6; possible D gene TRBD1, 5 bases. CDR1 is MGHRA and CDR2 is YSYEKL in the germline V gene. V lost 2 bases to trimming and J lost 9 bases, with 20 bases between them. The CDR3 loop spans 17 amino acids. CDR3: CASSQSAQGAGRSPLHF. In DNA form, the CDR3 reads TGCGCCAGCAGCCAATCCGCCCAAGGGGCAGGTCGTTCACCCCTCCACTTT.

The chain recombines TRBV7-3 with TRBJ1-1; tentatively, D is TRBD1 (6 bases). This CDR3 region has 14 residues. Germline-derived CDR1 and CDR2 are SGHTA and FQGTGA. Deletions cut 2 bases from V and 4 bases from J, with 11 bases between. The CDR3 DNA follows: TGTGCCAGCAGCTTATCTCAGGGGAGCACTGAAGCTTTCTTT. This encodes CASSLSQGSTEAFF.